Each of the 8 T cell receptor beta chains below was sequenced from the same sample in a study of cytomegalovirus exposure and HLA in healthy donors. The primer mix had 60 Vbeta and 13 Jbeta primers. Some clones are missing from TCRdb's copy, which holds only in-frame ones; the method was immunoSEQ multiplex PCR. The sample has some 220,000 clones; 78% are singletons. Sequencing used PBMCs. The receptors here all came from a boy between 10 and 17 years old in good health and CMV-seronegative.

The chain has TRBV28 and TRBJ2-1; D possibly corresponds to TRBD2 (6 bases). Germline V CDR1 and CDR2: MDHEN, SYDVKM. The CDR3 is 15 amino acids. Trimming took off 5 bases at V and 10 bases at J, with 21 bases between the two ends. The CDR3 nucleotides read TGTGCCAGCAGTCCCGTTCCTAGCGTCCCGAAGGAGCAGTTCTTC. Translation gives CASSPVPSVPKEQFF. The whole variable domain, remainder taken from reference TRBV28 and TRBJ2-1, is DVKVTQSSRYLVKRTGEKVFLECVQDMDHENMFWYRQDPGLGLRLIYFSYDVKMKEKGDIPEGYSVSREKKERFSLILESASTNQTSMYLCASSPVPSVPKEQFFGPGTRLTVL.

The chain employs TRBV5-1 and TRBJ2-3, with D perhaps matching TRBD2 (5 bases). CDR1 and CDR2 from the germline V gene are SGHRS and YFSETQ. CDR3 length: 14 amino acids. Deletions cut 3 bases from V and 4 bases from J, with 12 bases between. CDR3: CASSWGEFADTQYF. CDR3 DNA sequence: TGCGCCAGCAGCTGGGGAGAGTTCGCAGATACGCAGTATTTT. The variable domain in full, completed from reference TRBV5-1 and TRBJ2-3, reads KAGVTQTPRYLIKTRGQQVTLSCSPISGHRSVSWYQQTPGQGLQFLFEYFSETQRNKGNFPGRFSGRQFSNSRSEMNVSTLELGDSALYLCASSWGEFADTQYFGPGTRLTVL.

This rearrangement joins TRBV2 to TRBJ1-1, with D perhaps matching TRBD1 (5 bases). V was clipped by 2 bases and J by 4 bases, with 14 bases between them. Germline V gene lookup returns CDR1 SNHLY and CDR2 FYNNEI. The CDR3 is 15 amino acids. CDR3 coding DNA: TGTGCCAGCAGTGAATTGCAGATGGGGGGCACTGAAGCTTTCTTT. Residues: CASSELQMGGTEAFF.

The V and J genes are TRBV5-1 and TRBJ2-1, with a possible D match to TRBD2 (6 bases). V was shortened by 0 bases and J by 11 bases, with 12 bases between the two germline ends. The CDR3 is 13 amino acids. The germline V gene has CDR1 SGHRS and CDR2 YFSETQ. The CDR3 protein is CASSLVGAGKQFF. The CDR3 bases are TGCGCCAGCAGCTTGGTTGGCGCGGGGAAGCAGTTCTTC.

Here the CDR3 reads CASSRTGTGFQPQHF. The CDR3 DNA follows: TGTGCCAGCAGCAGGACCGGGACAGGATTTCAGCCCCAGCATTTT. The chain uses TRBV5-8 and TRBJ1-5, with 8 positions matching TRBD1. The germline CDR1 and CDR2 sequences are SGHTS and YDEGEE. V gave up 4 bases and J gave up 6 bases; unmatched junction bases: 9. There are 15 residues in the CDR3.

The chain couples TRBV7-9 to TRBJ1-6; tentatively, D is TRBD1 (6 bases). Trimming took off 10 bases at V and 5 bases at J, with 18 bases between the two ends. The CDR3 runs to 15 residues. The germline V gene has CDR1 SEHNR and CDR2 FQNEAQ (reference sequence). This chain's CDR3 is CATPLLTGDNSPLHF. CDR3 sequence (DNA): TGTGCCACCCCGTTATTGACAGGAGATAATTCACCCCTCCACTTT.

The CDR3 here is CANQAGKFNEQFF. CDR3 in DNA: TGTGCCAACCAGGCAGGGAAATTTAATGAGCAGTTCTTC. The chain joins TRBV6-1 to TRBJ2-1; perhaps TRBD1 as D (5 bases). The CDR3 length is 13 residues. Germline V gene data show CDR1 as MNHNS and CDR2 as SASEGT. Trimming shortened V by 10 bases and J by 7 bases, and 17 bases separated the two germline ends.

The rearrangement links TRBV2 to TRBJ2-7; 9 bases map to TRBD1. V lost 11 bases to trimming and J lost 1 base; unmatched junction nucleotides: 12. Per the germline V gene, CDR1 is SNHLY and CDR2 is FYNNEI. The CDR3 is 15 residues long. The CDR3 DNA reads TGTGCCGTAGAGCCTGGGACAGGGAGGTCCTACGAGCAGTACTTC. Translating it yields CAVEPGTGRSYEQYF. Using reference TRBV2 and TRBJ2-7 for the parts outside the CDR3, the full variable domain is EPEVTQTPSHQVTQMGQEVILRCVPISNHLYFYWYRQILGQKVEFLVSFYNNEISEKSEIFDDQFSVERPDGSNFTLKIRSTKLEDSAMYFCAVEPGTGRSYEQYFGPGTRLTVT.